This T cell receptor (beta chain) was sequenced for a study of blood T cell repertoires in COVID-19. Here immunoSEQ multiplex PCR was the method, and the copy in TCRdb shows in-frame clones only, minus some. Altogether more than 95,000 clones are present, 84% being singletons, with the ten largest covering about 12%. The CDR3 is made up of 15 amino acids. J gave up 1 base and V 5 bases, and 6 bases lay outside the gene matches. CDR1 is MNHEY and CDR2 is SMNVEV in the germline V gene (reference sequence). V and J are TRBV27 and TRBJ2-7; 9 positions agree with TRBD1. The sample was peripheral blood. The TCR comes from a human donor in a cohort sampled during active COVID-19. In DNA, the CDR3 is TGTGCCAGCAGTGGAGAGGGACAGGGATCCTACGAGCAGTACTTC. This codes for CASSGEGQGSYEQYF.